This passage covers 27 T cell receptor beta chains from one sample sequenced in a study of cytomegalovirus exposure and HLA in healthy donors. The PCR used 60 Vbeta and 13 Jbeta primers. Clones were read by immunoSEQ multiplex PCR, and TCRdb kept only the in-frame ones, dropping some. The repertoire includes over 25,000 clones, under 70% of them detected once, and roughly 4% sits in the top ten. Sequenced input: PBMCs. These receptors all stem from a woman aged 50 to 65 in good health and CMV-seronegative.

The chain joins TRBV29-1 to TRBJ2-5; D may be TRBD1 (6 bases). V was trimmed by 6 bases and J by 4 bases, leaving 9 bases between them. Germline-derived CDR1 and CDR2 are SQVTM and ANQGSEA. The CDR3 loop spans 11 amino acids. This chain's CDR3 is CSVVRGETQYF. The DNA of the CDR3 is TGCAGCGTGGTCAGGGGAGAGACCCAGTACTTC.

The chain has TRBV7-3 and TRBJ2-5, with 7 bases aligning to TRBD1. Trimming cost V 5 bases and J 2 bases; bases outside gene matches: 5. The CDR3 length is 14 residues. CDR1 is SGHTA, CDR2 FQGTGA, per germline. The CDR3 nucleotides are TGTGCCAGCAGCCCGACAGGGTCGCAAGAGACCCAGTACTTC. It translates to CASSPTGSQETQYF.

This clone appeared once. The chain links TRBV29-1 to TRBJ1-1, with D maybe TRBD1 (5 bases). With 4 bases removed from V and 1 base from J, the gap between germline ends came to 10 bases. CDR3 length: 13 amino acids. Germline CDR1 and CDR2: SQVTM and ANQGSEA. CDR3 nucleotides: TGCAGCGTTGGGGGCGTGGGGAACACTGAAGCTTTCTTT. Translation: CSVGGVGNTEAFF.

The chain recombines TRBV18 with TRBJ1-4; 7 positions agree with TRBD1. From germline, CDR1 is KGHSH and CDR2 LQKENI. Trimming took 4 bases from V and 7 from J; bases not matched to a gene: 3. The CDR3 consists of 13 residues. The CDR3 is CASSQGASEKLFF. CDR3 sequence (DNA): TGTGCCAGCTCACAGGGGGCTTCTGAAAAACTGTTTTTT.

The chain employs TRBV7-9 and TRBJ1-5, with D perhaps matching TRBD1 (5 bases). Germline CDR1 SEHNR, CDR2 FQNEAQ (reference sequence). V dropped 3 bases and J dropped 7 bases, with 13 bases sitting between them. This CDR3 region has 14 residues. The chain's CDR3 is CASSLTEGHQPQHF. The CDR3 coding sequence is TGTGCCAGCAGCTTGACGGAGGGGCACCAGCCCCAGCATTTT.

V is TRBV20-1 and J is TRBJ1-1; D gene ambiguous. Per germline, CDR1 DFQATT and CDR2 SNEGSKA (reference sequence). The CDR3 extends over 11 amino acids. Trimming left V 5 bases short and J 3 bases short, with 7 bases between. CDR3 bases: TGCAGTGCTTCGGGTGACACTGAAGCTTTCTTT. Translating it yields CSASGDTEAFF.

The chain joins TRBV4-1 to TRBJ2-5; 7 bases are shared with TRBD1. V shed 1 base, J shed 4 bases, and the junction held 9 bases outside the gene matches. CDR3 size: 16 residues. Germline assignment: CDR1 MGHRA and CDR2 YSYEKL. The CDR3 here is CASSQGTGTERETQYF. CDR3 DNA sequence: TGCGCCAGCAGCCAAGGGACAGGAACGGAGCGAGAGACCCAGTACTTC.

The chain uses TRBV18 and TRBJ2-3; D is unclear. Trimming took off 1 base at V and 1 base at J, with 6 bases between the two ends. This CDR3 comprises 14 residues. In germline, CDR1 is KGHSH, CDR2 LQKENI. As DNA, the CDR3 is TGTGCCAGCTCACCACTTGCAGGCACAGATACGCAGTATTTT. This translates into CASSPLAGTDTQYF.

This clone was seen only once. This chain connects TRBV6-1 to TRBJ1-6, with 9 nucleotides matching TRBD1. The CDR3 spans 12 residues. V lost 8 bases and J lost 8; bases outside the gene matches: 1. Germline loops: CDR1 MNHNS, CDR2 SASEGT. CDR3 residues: CASDRGDSPLHF. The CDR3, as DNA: TGTGCCAGCGACAGGGGGGATTCACCCCTCCACTTT.

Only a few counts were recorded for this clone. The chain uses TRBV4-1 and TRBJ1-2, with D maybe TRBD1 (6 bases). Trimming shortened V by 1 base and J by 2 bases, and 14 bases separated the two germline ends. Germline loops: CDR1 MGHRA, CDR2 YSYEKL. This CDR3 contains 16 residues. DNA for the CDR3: TGCGCCAGCAGCCAAGGGGACATCCGGACAAACTATGGCTACACCTTC. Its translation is CASSQGDIRTNYGYTF.

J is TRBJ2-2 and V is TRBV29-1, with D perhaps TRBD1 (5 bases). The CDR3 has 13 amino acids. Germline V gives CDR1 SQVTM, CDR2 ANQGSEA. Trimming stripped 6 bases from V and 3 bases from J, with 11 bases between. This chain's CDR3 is CSVGHADTGELFF. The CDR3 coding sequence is TGCAGCGTCGGACACGCAGACACCGGGGAGCTGTTTTTT.

Here the CDR3 DNA reads TGTGCCAGCATCGGGGTTAGTGGCTACACCTTC. This encodes CASIGVSGYTF. The chain carries TRBV6-5 and TRBJ1-2; D is undetermined. V lost 7 bases and J 7 bases, leaving 10 bases between the germline ends. CDR1 MNHEY and CDR2 SVGAGI come from the germline V gene. This CDR3 contains 11 residues.

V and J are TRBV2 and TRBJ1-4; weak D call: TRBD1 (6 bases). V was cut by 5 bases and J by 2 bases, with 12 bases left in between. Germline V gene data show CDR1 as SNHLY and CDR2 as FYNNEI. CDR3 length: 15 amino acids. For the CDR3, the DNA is TGTGCCAGCAGTCAGGGGAGGGGGACTAATGAAAAACTGTTTTTT. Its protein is CASSQGRGTNEKLFF.

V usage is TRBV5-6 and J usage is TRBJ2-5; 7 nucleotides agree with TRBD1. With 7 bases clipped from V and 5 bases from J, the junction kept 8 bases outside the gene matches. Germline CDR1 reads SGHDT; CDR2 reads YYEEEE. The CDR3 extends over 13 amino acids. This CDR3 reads CASGRGFGETQYF. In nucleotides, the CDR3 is TGTGCCAGCGGCAGGGGGTTCGGGGAGACCCAGTACTTC.

The CDR3 loop is CASSSRDRGLTEAFF. CDR3 nucleotides: TGTGCCAGCAGCTCCCGGGACAGGGGGCTCACTGAAGCTTTCTTT. This chain uses TRBV6-1 with TRBJ1-1; 12 positions agree with TRBD1. CDR1 is MNHNS and CDR2 is SASEGT in the germline V gene. The CDR3 extends over 15 amino acids. V dropped 6 bases and J dropped 4; count of bases not matched to a gene: 6.

CDR3 in DNA: TGTGCCAGCAGCGTAGAGGCCGTAGGGGGAGAGACCCAGTACTTC. Amino acids: CASSVEAVGGETQYF. The rearrangement joins TRBV9 to TRBJ2-5; D perhaps matches TRBD1 (6 bases). Trimming took off 0 bases at V and 4 bases at J, with 13 bases between the two ends. The CDR3 has 15 residues. Germline values: CDR1 SGDLS, CDR2 YYNGEE.

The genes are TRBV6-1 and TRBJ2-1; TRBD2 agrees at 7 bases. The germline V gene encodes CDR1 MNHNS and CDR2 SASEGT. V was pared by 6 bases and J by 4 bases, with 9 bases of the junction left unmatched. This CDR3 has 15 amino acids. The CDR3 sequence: CASRKAGLPYNEQFF. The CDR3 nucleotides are TGTGCCAGCAGAAAAGCGGGACTACCGTACAATGAGCAGTTCTTC.

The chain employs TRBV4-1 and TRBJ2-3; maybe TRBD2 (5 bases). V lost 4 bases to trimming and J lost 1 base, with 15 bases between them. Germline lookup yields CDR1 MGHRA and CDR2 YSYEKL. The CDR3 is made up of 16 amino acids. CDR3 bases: TGCGCCAGCAGCCTTCCGGGCCAGAGGGGCACAGATACGCAGTATTTT. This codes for CASSLPGQRGTDTQYF.

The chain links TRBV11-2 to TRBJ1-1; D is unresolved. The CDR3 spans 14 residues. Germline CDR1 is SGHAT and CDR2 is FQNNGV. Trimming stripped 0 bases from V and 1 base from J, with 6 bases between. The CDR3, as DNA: TGTGCCAGCAGCTTAGAGCGATCGAACACTGAAGCTTTCTTT. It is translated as CASSLERSNTEAFF.

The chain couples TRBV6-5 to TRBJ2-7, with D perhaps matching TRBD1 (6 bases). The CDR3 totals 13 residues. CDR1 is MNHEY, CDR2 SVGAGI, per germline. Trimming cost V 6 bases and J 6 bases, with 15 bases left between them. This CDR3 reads CASSIRIGGEQYF. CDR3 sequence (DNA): TGTGCCAGCAGCATACGGATAGGGGGCGAGCAGTACTTC.

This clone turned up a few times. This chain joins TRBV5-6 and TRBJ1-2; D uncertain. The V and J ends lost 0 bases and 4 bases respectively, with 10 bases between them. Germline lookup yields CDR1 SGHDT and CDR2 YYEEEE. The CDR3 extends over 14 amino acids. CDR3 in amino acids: CASSLGAGRYGYTF. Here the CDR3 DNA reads TGTGCCAGCAGCTTGGGGGCAGGCCGCTATGGCTACACCTTC.

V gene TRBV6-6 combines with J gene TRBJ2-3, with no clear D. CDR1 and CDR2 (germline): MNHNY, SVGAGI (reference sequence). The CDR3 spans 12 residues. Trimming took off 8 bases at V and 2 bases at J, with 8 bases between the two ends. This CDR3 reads CASRTTTDTQYF. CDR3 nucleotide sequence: TGTGCCAGCCGTACAACCACAGATACGCAGTATTTT.

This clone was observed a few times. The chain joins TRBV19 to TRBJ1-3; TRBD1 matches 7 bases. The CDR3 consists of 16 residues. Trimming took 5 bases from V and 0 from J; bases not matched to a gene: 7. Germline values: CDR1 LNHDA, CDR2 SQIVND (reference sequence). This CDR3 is CASSLNGQVSGNTIYF. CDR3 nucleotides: TGTGCCAGTAGTCTAAACGGACAGGTCTCTGGAAACACCATATATTTT. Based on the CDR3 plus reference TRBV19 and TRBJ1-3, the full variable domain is DGGITQSPKYLFRKEGQNVTLSCEQNLNHDAMYWYRQDPGQGLRLIYYSQIVNDFQKGDIAEGYSVSREKKESFPLTVTSAQKNPTAFYLCASSLNGQVSGNTIYFGEGSWLTVV.

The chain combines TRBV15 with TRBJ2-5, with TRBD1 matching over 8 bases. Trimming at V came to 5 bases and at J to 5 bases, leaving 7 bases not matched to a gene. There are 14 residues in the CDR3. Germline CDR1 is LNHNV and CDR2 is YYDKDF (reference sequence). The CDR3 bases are TGTGCCACCAGCGTTCGACAGGGGATGGAGACCCAGTACTTC. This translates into CATSVRQGMETQYF.

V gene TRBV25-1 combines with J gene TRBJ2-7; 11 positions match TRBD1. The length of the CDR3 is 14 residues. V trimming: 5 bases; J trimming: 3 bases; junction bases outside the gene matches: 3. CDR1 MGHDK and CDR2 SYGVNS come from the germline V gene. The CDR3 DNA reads TGTGCCAGCAGTCGGGGGACAGGGGGCTACGAGCAGTACTTC. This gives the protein CASSRGTGGYEQYF.

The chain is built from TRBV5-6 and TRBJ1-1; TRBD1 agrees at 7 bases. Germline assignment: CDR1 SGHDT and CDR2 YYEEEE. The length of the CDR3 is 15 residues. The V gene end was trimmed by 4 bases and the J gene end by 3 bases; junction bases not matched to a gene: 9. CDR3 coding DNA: TGTGCCAGCAGCCCCATTGACAGGGATGACACTGAAGCTTTCTTT. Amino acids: CASSPIDRDDTEAFF.

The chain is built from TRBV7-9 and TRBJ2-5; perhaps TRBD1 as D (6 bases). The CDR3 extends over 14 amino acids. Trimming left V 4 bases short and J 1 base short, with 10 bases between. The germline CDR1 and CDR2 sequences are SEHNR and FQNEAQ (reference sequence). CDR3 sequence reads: CASSSTGAQETQYF. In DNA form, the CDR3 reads TGTGCCAGCAGCTCGACAGGAGCCCAAGAGACCCAGTACTTC.